This is a list of T cell receptor beta chains from one sample in a study of cytomegalovirus exposure and HLA in healthy donors. Profiling relied on immunoSEQ multiplex PCR, and the TCRdb table lists in-frame clones only, not all of them. The profile covers about 240,000 clones, with 70% to 90% appearing a single time and less than 1.5% taken by the ten largest. Sample: PBMCs. These receptors all stem from a woman in her 30s in good health and CMV-seropositive. CDR3s include the opening cysteine and the closing phenylalanine or tryptophan. A D gene is named only where the DNA matches it firmly. A clone size is listed for some rows: how often the clone was seen (once, few, many), or a class if it is expanded.

d_call: TRBD2
v_call: TRBV7-8
clone_size: .
j_call: TRBJ2-3
cdr3_nt: TGTGCCAGCAGCTCCGAAAGACTAGCGCGGACCGTTACGCAGTATTTT
cdr3_aa: CASSSERLARTVTQYF

d_call: TRBD1
v_call: TRBV2
clone_size: .
j_call: TRBJ2-3
cdr3_nt: TGTGCCAGCAGGCGGGTCATACAGGGGGCAGATACGCAGTATTTT
cdr3_aa: CASRRVIQGADTQYF

d_call: TRBD1
v_call: TRBV29-1
clone_size: .
j_call: TRBJ1-2
cdr3_nt: TGCAGCGTGGCCGGGACAGGGGAGATGAACAGCTATGGCTACACCTTC
cdr3_aa: CSVAGTGEMNSYGYTF

d_call: .
v_call: TRBV6-5
clone_size: .
j_call: TRBJ2-7
cdr3_nt: TGTGCCAGCAGGCAACCTGGGCGGGCTTACTACGAGCAGTACTTC
cdr3_aa: CASRQPGRAYYEQYF

d_call: .
v_call: TRBV25-1
clone_size: .
j_call: TRBJ1-1
cdr3_nt: TGTGCCAGCAGTGACACCAGGGAAGGCGGCACTGAAGCTTTCTTT
cdr3_aa: CASSDTREGGTEAFF

d_call: .
v_call: TRBV19
clone_size: .
j_call: TRBJ1-2
cdr3_nt: TGTGCCAGTAGTATGAGTCGGAACTATGGCTACACCTTC
cdr3_aa: CASSMSRNYGYTF

d_call: TRBD1
v_call: TRBV30
clone_size: .
j_call: TRBJ2-7
cdr3_nt: TGTGCCTGGAGTGTTGGACAGGGGTCACCTGGGGAGCAGTACTTC
cdr3_aa: CAWSVGQGSPGEQYF

d_call: TRBD1
v_call: TRBV23-1
clone_size: .
j_call: TRBJ1-2
cdr3_nt: TGCGCCAGCAGTCAATCCCTAGGGACAGATTCCTATTGCTACACCTTC
cdr3_aa: CASSQSLGTDSYCYTF

d_call: TRBD1
v_call: TRBV30
clone_size: .
j_call: TRBJ1-3
cdr3_nt: TGTGCCTGGAGTGTAACCGGGACAGGAGGTACTCCTTCTGGAAACACCATATATTTT
cdr3_aa: CAWSVTGTGGTPSGNTIYF

d_call: .
v_call: TRBV7-9
clone_size: .
j_call: TRBJ2-1
cdr3_nt: TGTGCCAGCAGCGGCGGGAAGGGCAATGAGCAGTTCTTC
cdr3_aa: CASSGGKGNEQFF

d_call: .
v_call: TRBV7-2
clone_size: .
j_call: TRBJ2-3
cdr3_nt: TGTGCCAGCAAGTCTGGAGGCCCAGATACGCAGTATTTT
cdr3_aa: CASKSGGPDTQYF

d_call: .
v_call: TRBV13
clone_size: .
j_call: TRBJ2-3
cdr3_nt: TGTGCCAGCAGCCCCTTAGAGGGTTTCACAGATACGCAGTATTTT
cdr3_aa: CASSPLEGFTDTQYF

d_call: TRBD1
v_call: TRBV14
clone_size: .
j_call: TRBJ1-2
cdr3_nt: TGTGCCAGCAGCCGCAGGACAGGGTTTCAGTCTGGCTACACCTTC
cdr3_aa: CASSRRTGFQSGYTF

d_call: TRBD1
v_call: TRBV9
clone_size: .
j_call: TRBJ2-7
cdr3_nt: TGTGCCAGCAGCCGAGACCCGACAGGGCCCTACGAGCAGTACTTC
cdr3_aa: CASSRDPTGPYEQYF

d_call: .
v_call: TRBV20-1
clone_size: .
j_call: TRBJ2-1
cdr3_nt: TGCAGTGCCACGACTAACAGTGAGCAGTTCTTC
cdr3_aa: CSATTNSEQFF

d_call: TRBD2
v_call: TRBV6-5
clone_size: .
j_call: TRBJ2-7
cdr3_nt: TGTGCCAGCAGCCGCTCCGGGACTAGCGGCTACGAGCAGTACTTC
cdr3_aa: CASSRSGTSGYEQYF

d_call: .
v_call: TRBV10-3
clone_size: .
j_call: TRBJ2-7
cdr3_nt: TGTGCCATTTCCTACGACAGGGAGGAACACGAGCAGTACTTC
cdr3_aa: CAISYDREEHEQYF

d_call: .
v_call: TRBV6-5
clone_size: .
j_call: TRBJ2-7
cdr3_nt: TGTGCCAGCAGTTACAGGGGTCCCTCCTACGAGCAGTACTTC
cdr3_aa: CASSYRGPSYEQYF

d_call: TRBD1
v_call: TRBV5-1
clone_size: .
j_call: TRBJ1-4
cdr3_nt: TGCGCCAGCAGCTCGGGACAGTCGGCTGAAAAACTGTTTTTT
cdr3_aa: CASSSGQSAEKLFF

d_call: .
v_call: TRBV7-3
clone_size: .
j_call: TRBJ2-7
cdr3_nt: TGTGCCAGCAGCTCACAACCGGGAGCGTCCTACGAGCAGTACTTC
cdr3_aa: CASSSQPGASYEQYF

d_call: TRBD1
v_call: TRBV6-6
clone_size: .
j_call: TRBJ2-1
cdr3_nt: TGTGCCAGCAGTTACTCCTGGGACAGCGAGCAGTTCTTC
cdr3_aa: CASSYSWDSEQFF

d_call: .
v_call: TRBV9
clone_size: .
j_call: TRBJ2-7
cdr3_nt: TGTGCCAGCAGCGCGGAGACCTACGAGGAGAAGCAGTACTTC
cdr3_aa: CASSAETYEEKQYF

d_call: .
v_call: TRBV6-1
clone_size: .
j_call: TRBJ1-3
cdr3_nt: TGTGCCAGCGCCCCAGGGTTGTCTGGAAACACCATATATTTT
cdr3_aa: CASAPGLSGNTIYF

d_call: .
v_call: TRBV5-1
clone_size: .
j_call: TRBJ2-7
cdr3_nt: TGCGCCAGCAGCCTTGACAGAGCCTACGAGCAGTACTTC
cdr3_aa: CASSLDRAYEQYF

d_call: .
v_call: TRBV28
clone_size: .
j_call: TRBJ1-1
cdr3_nt: TGTGCCAGCAGCCCAGGGGTTGGGGTCACTGAAGCTTTCTTT
cdr3_aa: CASSPGVGVTEAFF

d_call: TRBD2
v_call: TRBV11-2
clone_size: .
j_call: TRBJ2-5
cdr3_nt: TGTGCCAGCAGCCTAGCTTCGGCGGCGGGAGTGGCAGAGACCCAGTACTTC
cdr3_aa: CASSLASAAGVAETQYF

d_call: TRBD2
v_call: TRBV11-2
clone_size: .
j_call: TRBJ2-1
cdr3_nt: TGTGCCAGCAGCCCCCGATTAGCGGGTCTCTACAATGAGCAGTTCTTC
cdr3_aa: CASSPRLAGLYNEQFF

d_call: .
v_call: TRBV27
clone_size: .
j_call: TRBJ2-3
cdr3_nt: TGTGCCAGCAGTTTAGCGCTCTACTACACAGATACGCAGTATTTT
cdr3_aa: CASSLALYYTDTQYF

d_call: .
v_call: TRBV5-6
clone_size: .
j_call: TRBJ2-7
cdr3_nt: TGTGCCAGCCATGGACGGGGGGCGCGCAACGAGCAGTACTTC
cdr3_aa: CASHGRGARNEQYF

d_call: TRBD2
v_call: TRBV10-3
clone_size: .
j_call: TRBJ2-1
cdr3_nt: TGTGCCATCTCAGGGCGGGAGACGAATGAGCAGTTCTTC
cdr3_aa: CAISGRETNEQFF

d_call: .
v_call: TRBV18
clone_size: .
j_call: TRBJ1-5
cdr3_nt: TGTGCCAGTTCCTGGGGGCCCCCCGGGGATCAGCCCCAGCATTTT
cdr3_aa: CASSWGPPGDQPQHF

d_call: .
v_call: TRBV11-2
clone_size: .
j_call: TRBJ2-1
cdr3_nt: TGTGCCAGCAGCAGACTTGGCTCCTACAATGAGCAGTTCTTC
cdr3_aa: CASSRLGSYNEQFF

d_call: TRBD2
v_call: TRBV19
clone_size: .
j_call: TRBJ2-7
cdr3_nt: TGTGCCAGTAGTTTCGCAGGGAGCGGGGCCTACGAGCAGTACTTC
cdr3_aa: CASSFAGSGAYEQYF

d_call: .
v_call: TRBV7-9
clone_size: .
j_call: TRBJ2-2
cdr3_nt: TGTGCCAGCAGCGGGAGGTTGGCCGGGGAGCTGTTTTTT
cdr3_aa: CASSGRLAGELFF

d_call: .
v_call: TRBV29-1
clone_size: .
j_call: TRBJ2-7
cdr3_nt: TGCAGCGTTATGACTAGTCGCGGCTACGAGCAGTACTTC
cdr3_aa: CSVMTSRGYEQYF

d_call: TRBD2
v_call: TRBV28
clone_size: .
j_call: TRBJ2-1
cdr3_nt: TGTGCCAGCAGACCCAGACTAGCCCCCTACAATGAGCAGTTCTTC
cdr3_aa: CASRPRLAPYNEQFF

d_call: .
v_call: TRBV5-1
clone_size: once
j_call: TRBJ2-2
cdr3_nt: TGCGCCAGCAGCTTGTCAGGACTGAAAGGTACCGGGGAGCTGTTTTTT
cdr3_aa: CASSLSGLKGTGELFF

d_call: .
v_call: TRBV27
clone_size: .
j_call: TRBJ2-3
cdr3_nt: TGTGCCAGCAGTTTATTAGCTGGCACAGATACGCAGTATTTT
cdr3_aa: CASSLLAGTDTQYF

d_call: .
v_call: TRBV4-2
clone_size: .
j_call: TRBJ2-2
cdr3_nt: TGTGCCAGCAGCCGCACTTCAGTGAGGAGCACCGGGGAGCTGTTTTTT
cdr3_aa: CASSRTSVRSTGELFF

d_call: .
v_call: TRBV20-1
clone_size: .
j_call: TRBJ2-5
cdr3_nt: TGCAGTGCGGGCGGGACGGAGACCCAGTACTTC
cdr3_aa: CSAGGTETQYF

d_call: .
v_call: TRBV9
clone_size: .
j_call: TRBJ2-3
cdr3_nt: TGTGCCAGCAGCGTAGTCGGTTTTGTGGGGCAAAACACAGATACGCAGTATTTT
cdr3_aa: CASSVVGFVGQNTDTQYF

d_call: TRBD2
v_call: TRBV5-1
clone_size: .
j_call: TRBJ2-5
cdr3_nt: TGCGCCAGCAGCTCACTGGGGCTAGCGGGAGTTTTAGGTGAGACCCAGTACTTC
cdr3_aa: CASSSLGLAGVLGETQYF

d_call: TRBD2
v_call: TRBV7-6
clone_size: once
j_call: TRBJ2-1
cdr3_nt: TGTGCCAGCAGCGCAACCAGCGGGAGTACCCATGAGCAGTTCTTC
cdr3_aa: CASSATSGSTHEQFF

d_call: .
v_call: TRBV19
clone_size: .
j_call: TRBJ1-3
cdr3_nt: TGTGCCAGTAGGATGGACAGTTTCTCCTCTGGAAACACCATATATTTT
cdr3_aa: CASRMDSFSSGNTIYF

d_call: .
v_call: TRBV28
clone_size: .
j_call: TRBJ1-2
cdr3_nt: TGTGCCAGTCTGATCACAGGACAAGCCCTCGGTGGCTACACCTTC
cdr3_aa: CASLITGQALGGYTF